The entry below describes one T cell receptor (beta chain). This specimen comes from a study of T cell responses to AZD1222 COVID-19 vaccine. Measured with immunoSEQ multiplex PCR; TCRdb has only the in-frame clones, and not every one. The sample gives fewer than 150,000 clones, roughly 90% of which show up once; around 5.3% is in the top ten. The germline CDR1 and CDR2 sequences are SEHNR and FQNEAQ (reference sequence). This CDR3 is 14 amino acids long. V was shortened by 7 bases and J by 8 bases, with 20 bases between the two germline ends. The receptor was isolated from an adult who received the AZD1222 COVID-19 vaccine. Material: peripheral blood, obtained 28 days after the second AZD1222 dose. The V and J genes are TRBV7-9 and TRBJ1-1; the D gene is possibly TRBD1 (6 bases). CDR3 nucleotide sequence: TGTGCCAGCAACACTGGGGGGGGGCCCCCCGAAGCTTTCTTT. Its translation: CASNTGGGPPEAFF.